Listed below are T cell receptor beta chains from one sample, sequenced in a study of T-cell reconstitution after alpha-beta-depleted transplantation in children. TCRdb re-derived calls from the PCR reads in MiXCR, one entry per CDR3 protein. This sample yields 250,000 to 400,000 distinct CDR3 sequences, of which roughly 21% are seen a single time; 11% belongs to the top ten. Sample: PBMCs, mostly from graft donor cells, taken 180 days after TCRalphabeta/CD19-depleted stem cell transplant. Source of these receptors: a male patient between 10 and 17 years old who had a stem cell transplant for acute lymphoblastic leukemia, so the T cells may come from the graft donor. Each CDR3 is given with its conserved first and last residue. The D gene is left open where the match is weak. Part of the rows lack a size; the others show once, few, many or a class for expanded clones.

j_call clone_size v_call d_call cdr3_nt cdr3_aa
TRBJ2-5 few TRBV7-8 . TGTGCCAGCAGCCCCCTCCGGACCCCTGGAGGGACCCAGTACTTC CASSPLRTPGGTQYF
TRBJ2-7 . TRBV2 TRBD1 TGTGCCAGCAGTAGACCCACAGGGGACTCCTACGAGCAGTACTTC CASSRPTGDSYEQYF
TRBJ2-1 few TRBV29-1 TRBD2 TGCAGCGTTGAAGATGAATATCCAGACGAGGGACTAATCTCCTACAATGAGCAGTTCTTC CSVEDEYPDEGLISYNEQFF
TRBJ1-1 few TRBV25-1 TRBD1 TGTGCCAGCAGTGCCCGGGACAGGGGGCGCGTCGGGGGTGAAGCTTTCTTT CASSARDRGRVGGEAFF
TRBJ2-3 . TRBV9 . TGTGCCAGCAGCGCTACCCCAACCGGGGGTACGCAGTATTTT CASSATPTGGTQYF
TRBJ2-7 . TRBV29-1 TRBD1 TGCAGCGTCGGCCTGTGGGACAGCTCCTACGAGCAGTACTTC CSVGLWDSSYEQYF
TRBJ2-1 . TRBV6-1 . TGTGCCAGCAGTGAATGGGCGGCCCCGAGCTCCTACAATGAGCAGTTCTTC CASSEWAAPSSYNEQFF
TRBJ1-2 few TRBV12-3/TRBV12-4 TRBD1 TGTGCCAGCAGTTTTCCGGACAGGCCTTTAAACTATGGCTACACCTTC CASSFPDRPLNYGYTF
TRBJ1-3 . TRBV5-5 . TGTGCCAGCAGGATCACGAACAGAGTAGGAAACACCATATATTTT CASRITNRVGNTIYF
TRBJ2-3 . TRBV11-1 TRBD2 TGTGCCAGCAGCTCCGGGACTAGCGGGAGGGCCATCGCAGATACGCAGTATTTT CASSSGTSGRAIADTQYF
TRBJ1-1 . TRBV9 . TGTGCCAGCAGCCCACTAAGGGGGGTTGAAGCTTTCTTT CASSPLRGVEAFF
TRBJ2-4 few TRBV7-9 TRBD1 TGTGCCAGCAGCTTAGCGAACAGGGGGAACATTCAGTACTTC CASSLANRGNIQYF
TRBJ2-2 few TRBV6-2/TRBV6-3 TRBD2 TGTGCCAGCAGCTGGTTTGGGCTAGCGGGAGGCCACACTAACACCGGGGAGCTGTTTTTT CASSWFGLAGGHTNTGELFF
TRBJ1-1 few TRBV7-9 . TGTGCCAGCAGCTTAATGGGGAAAAGAGGGACTGAAGCTTTCTTT CASSLMGKRGTEAFF
TRBJ2-5 few TRBV6-1 . TGTGCCAGCAGTGTACCAGCTGCGTACCAAGAGACCCAGTACTTC CASSVPAAYQETQYF
TRBJ2-1 . TRBV11-2 . TGTGCCAGCAGCCCACGGCCGGGAGCAAATCTCGATGAGCAGTTCTTC CASSPRPGANLDEQFF
TRBJ2-7 few TRBV5-1 . TGCGCCAGCAGCTTTGGTACAGAAAACTACGAGCAGTACTTC CASSFGTENYEQYF
TRBJ2-3 few TRBV11-2 TRBD2 TGTGCCAGCACCCAAGGGGGCGGGAGGGCCAAAGATACGCAGTATTTT CASTQGGGRAKDTQYF
TRBJ2-3 . TRBV29-1 TRBD2 TGCAGCGTTGAAGACGGGACTAGTGTGGGGGCAGATACGCAGTATTTT CSVEDGTSVGADTQYF
TRBJ2-5 few TRBV11-2 TRBD2 TGTGCCAGCAGCTTAGATCCCGGACTTGCGGGAGGGCCATTAGAGACCCAGTACTTC CASSLDPGLAGGPLETQYF
TRBJ2-1 . TRBV5-1 . TGCGCCAGCAGCGGTGAGTCGATCTTTGAGCAGTTCTTC CASSGESIFEQFF
TRBJ2-5 few TRBV27 TRBD2 TGTGCCAGCAGACCGGGACTACGCAAGAAGACCCAGTACTTC CASRPGLRKKTQYF
TRBJ1-2 few TRBV6-1 TRBD1 TGTGCCAGCAGACATCAGGGGGCTGCGAACGGCTACACCTTC CASRHQGAANGYTF
TRBJ1-3 . TRBV20-1 . TGCAGTGCTTCACCGGGACGCTCCTCTGGAAACACCATATATTTT CSASPGRSSGNTIYF
TRBJ2-1 many TRBV4-1 TRBD2 TGCGCAACCGGGACTAGCTCCTACAATGAGCAGTTCTTC CATGTSSYNEQFF
TRBJ2-7 . TRBV28 TRBD1 TGTGCCAGCAGTTGGGGGACAGGCCCCTACGAGCAGTACTTC CASSWGTGPYEQYF